The entry that follows covers one T cell receptor (beta chain) sequence. Its specificity is unknown. This specimen belongs to a study of blood T cells in healthy people across ages. Study as a whole: For every two T cells, template switching captured about one barcoded beta molecule. Findings and limits, study-wide: TCR beta diversity, measured per million T cells, fell in a roughly linear way with age. The study regarded diversity estimates from one million T cells as underestimates.

Next came a second PCR, run for about 7 to 12 cycles, which used a sample-barcoded 5' primer along with a J-beta primer mix. TCRdb re-called the 5' RACE reads through MiXCR, storing one row per CDR3 protein. The data hold about 1.4 million distinct CDR3 sequences, with roughly 59% observed a single time. V shed 3 bases and J 5 bases; nucleotides not matched to a gene: 3. Germline V gene sequence: CDR1 LGHDT, CDR2 YNNKEL (reference sequence). This CDR3 has 13 residues. The sequenced sample was blood. The sequence derives from a man younger than 35 in good health. This rearrangement joins TRBV3-1 to TRBJ1-2, with 7 bases that match TRBD1. CDR3 sequence reads: CASSQWTGYGYTF. CDR3 nucleotides: TGTGCCAGCAGCCAGTGGACAGGTTATGGCTACACCTTC. Full variable domain (outside the CDR3, taken from reference TRBV3-1 and TRBJ1-2): DTAVSQTPKYLVTQMGNDKSIKCEQNLGHDTMYWYKQDSKKFLKIMFSYNNKELIINETVPNRFSPKSPDKAHLNLHINSLELGDSAVYFCASSQWTGYGYTFGSGTRLTVV.